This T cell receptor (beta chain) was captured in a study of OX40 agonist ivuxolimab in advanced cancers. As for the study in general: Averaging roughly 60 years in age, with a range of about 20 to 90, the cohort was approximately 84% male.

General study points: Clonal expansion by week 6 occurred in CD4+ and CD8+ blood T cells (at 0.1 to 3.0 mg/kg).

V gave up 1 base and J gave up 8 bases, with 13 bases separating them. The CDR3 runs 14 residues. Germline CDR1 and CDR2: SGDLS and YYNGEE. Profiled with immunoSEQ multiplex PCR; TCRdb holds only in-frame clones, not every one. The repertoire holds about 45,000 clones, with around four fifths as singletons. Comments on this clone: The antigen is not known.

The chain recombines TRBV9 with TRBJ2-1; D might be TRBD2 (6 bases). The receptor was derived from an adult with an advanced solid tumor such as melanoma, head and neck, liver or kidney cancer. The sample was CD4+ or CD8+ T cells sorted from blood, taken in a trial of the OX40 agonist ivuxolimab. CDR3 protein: CASSVMGGRDEQFF. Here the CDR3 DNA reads TGTGCCAGCAGCGTAATGGGGGGTCGCGATGAGCAGTTCTTC.